Below, 6 T cell receptor beta chains from the same sample are listed, as sequenced in a study of HIV-infected children after antiretroviral therapy interruption (dated by TCRdb to between 2018 and 2021). The sample's treatment or condition label is to be understood as: PENTA 11 planned treatment interruption arm or continuous ART arm. The library was prepared using 3' RACE. The sample was run on an Illumina MiSeq. TCR libraries were built from RNA using a 3' RACE protocol with unique molecular identifiers to correct PCR amplification bias. In-frame beta chains were kept once TCRdb had trimmed the public reads at Q25 with fastp and called clones with MiXCR. Under each unique CDR3 protein, matching rows form one entry showing the most common genes and DNA. The sample table records more than 75,000 distinct CDR3 sequences; 6.9% of these occur just once. The biggest ten clones account for 0.9% to 1.4% of the sample.

Source: CD45RA+ CD4+ T cells from PBMCs, pooled from several time points, taken from a donor given antiretroviral therapy, either interrupted or continuous. This specimen's cell subset or site label, per the study, means: naive CD4+ CD45RA+ CD45RO- T cells. All receptors derive from a pool of human donors with HIV.

The V and J genes are TRBV10-3 and TRBJ1-2, with 7 nucleotides matching TRBD1. The V and J ends lost 6 bases and 6 bases, in that order; junction bases with no gene match: 7. CDR3 size: 13 residues. Germline V CDR1 and CDR2: ENHRY, SYGVKD. The CDR3 nucleotides read TGTGCCATCAGCGGGACAGAGATAGATGGCTACACCTTC. Its translation: CAISGTEIDGYTF.

The rearrangement joins TRBV6-9 to TRBJ1-5; 7 bases agree with TRBD1. Looked up from germline, CDR1 is MNHGY and CDR2 is SVAAGI. The CDR3 is 15 amino acids. The V segment lost 8 bases and the J segment 4 bases; nucleotides outside the gene matches: 11. The CDR3 DNA reads TGTGCCAGCCGGTATGCGGGACAGTTGAATCAGCCCCAGCATTTT. This gives the protein CASRYAGQLNQPQHF.

The table lists this clonotype with many counts. V and J are TRBV27 and TRBJ1-5; D is undetermined. V was cut by 3 bases and J by 0 bases, with 9 bases left in between. From germline, CDR1 is MNHEY and CDR2 SMNVEV (reference sequence). This CDR3 spans 15 amino acids. CDR3 DNA: TGTGCCAGCAGTTTTAGTTTACTTAGCAATCAGCCCCAGCATTTT. The encoded protein is CASSFSLLSNQPQHF.

This clonotype was detected many times. The genes are TRBV28 and TRBJ2-7, with a possible D match to TRBD2 (5 bases). V gave up 3 bases and J gave up 0 bases, with 12 bases separating them. This CDR3 is built from 15 residues. The V gene's germline CDR1 is MDHEN and CDR2 SYDVKM. The CDR3 sequence: CASSLTRRSSYEQYF. CDR3 in DNA: TGTGCCAGCAGTTTGACCCGGAGGAGCTCCTACGAGCAGTACTTC.

The sample holds a few counts of this clonotype. The chain joins TRBV2 to TRBJ1-5; TRBD1 agrees at 10 bases. The V and J ends lost 7 bases and 0 bases, in that order; junction bases with no gene match: 3. CDR1 SNHLY and CDR2 FYNNEI come from the germline V gene. This CDR3 is 15 amino acids long. CDR3 DNA: TGTGCCAGCAAGAGGGACAGGGGTAGCAATCAGCCCCAGCATTTT. This gives the protein CASKRDRGSNQPQHF.

The table lists this clonotype with many counts. The rearrangement joins TRBV7-1 to TRBJ2-1; 11 bases agree with TRBD2. TRBV7-1 is filed as an ORF, its function uncertain. CDR3 length equals 14 residues. Trimming took 3 bases from V and 10 from J; bases not matched to a gene: 5. In nucleotides, the CDR3 is TGTGCCAGCAGCTCTAGCGGGACTAGCGGAGAGCAGTTCTTC. The encoded protein is CASSSSGTSGEQFF.